This TCR beta chain was retrieved from a study of T cells in Graves' hyperthyroidism and ophthalmopathy. TCR beta CDR3 regions were amplified from RNA transcripts. Initially, a first-round RT-PCR of the TCR CDR3 employed the HTBI primer set. MiXCR, run by TCRdb on the multiplex PCR reads, gives a single entry per CDR3 protein. The sample has around 350,000 distinct CDR3 sequences, 19% seen once. Germline V gene lookup returns CDR1 SGHDT and CDR2 YYEEEE. The ends were cut back, 0 bases at V and 5 bases at J, with 11 bases in the middle. The CDR3 loop spans 14 amino acids. Overall study findings and caveats: A model using 13 V-J features told ophthalmopathy apart from stable hyperthyroidism.

This clonotype was seen ten or more times. Its specificity is not known. Source material: blood. The sequence came from a woman younger than 30 with Graves' hyperthyroidism. The genes are TRBV5-6 and TRBJ2-5; D gene unclear. The CDR3 bases are TGTGCCAGCAGCTTGGTGGCCCCTCGGGAGACCCAGTACTTC. Translation gives CASSLVAPRETQYF. Together with reference TRBV5-6 and TRBJ2-5, the CDR3 gives the full variable domain: DAGVTQSPTHLIKTRGQQVTLRCSPKSGHDTVSWYQQALGQGPQFIFQYYEEEERQRGNFPDRFSGHQFPNYSSELNVNALLLGDSALYLCASSLVAPRETQYFGPGTRLLVL.